What follows are 21 T cell receptor beta chains derived from one specimen sequenced in a study of blood T cells in healthy people across ages (dated by TCRdb to between 2014 and 2016). Library preparation was by 5' RACE. The second PCR ran for about 7 to 11 cycles and used a J-beta primer mix along with a sample-barcoded 5' primer. TCRdb redid the processing of the public reads, applying fastp at Q25 and MiXCR, and retained in-frame beta chains. Identical CDR3 protein sequences are pooled into one entry, listed with their most common genes and DNA. Across this sample there are around 1,800,000 distinct CDR3 sequences, with 35% to 50% seen only once. Of the sample, roughly 23% falls within the top ten clones. The material sequenced was blood. The receptors here all came from a human donor in good health.

The rearrangement uses TRBV13 and TRBJ1-6; 8 positions match TRBD1. Losses at the gene ends were 6 bases for V and 9 bases for J; bases not matched to a gene: 13. This CDR3 comprises 16 residues. Germline V gene sequence: CDR1 PRHDT, CDR2 FYEKMQ (reference sequence). The CDR3 DNA reads as TGTGCCAGCAGGACGCCAAGCAGGGGGCTCGGTTCACCCCTCCACTTT. It encodes CASRTPSRGLGSPLHF. The full variable domain, rest sourced from reference TRBV13 and TRBJ1-6, is AAGVIQSPRHLIKEKRETATLKCYPIPRHDTVYWYQQGPGQDPQFLISFYEKMQSDKGSIPDRFSAQQFSDYHSELNMSSLELGDSALYFCASRTPSRGLGSPLHFGNGTRLTVT.

V usage is TRBV7-8 and J usage is TRBJ2-6, with 7 bases lining up with TRBD1. The J segment lost 0 bases and the V segment lost 3 bases, leaving 5 bases of the junction unmatched. Germline V gene sequence: CDR1 SGHVS, CDR2 FQNEAQ. The CDR3 consists of 17 residues. CDR3 sequence: CASSFPTGASGANVLTF. The CDR3 DNA is TGTGCCAGCAGCTTCCCAACAGGGGCCTCTGGGGCCAACGTCCTGACTTTC.

Details on this clonotype: This clone may be a read error of a much larger clone one base away. The chain carries TRBV28 and TRBJ2-3; 7 bases map to TRBD1. The CDR3 is 14 residues long. Germline CDR1 and CDR2: MDHEN and SYDVKM. The CDR3 protein is CASSLYRGTDTRYF. For the CDR3, the DNA is TGTGCCAGCAGTTTATACAGGGGCACGGATACGCGGTATTTT.

The rearrangement joins TRBV4-2 to TRBJ2-1; 9 positions match TRBD1. Unmatched junction bases numbered 17, after V lost 3 bases and J lost 8 bases. Per germline, CDR1 LGHNA and CDR2 YNFKEQ. The CDR3 has 18 residues. The CDR3 DNA follows: TGTGCCAGCAGCCAGGTCTTAACAGGGGGCGAGTATTCGGATGAGCAGTTCTTC. It specifies CASSQVLTGGEYSDEQFF.

The V and J genes are TRBV7-2 and TRBJ2-5; 9 nucleotides match TRBD2. The V segment lost 5 bases and the J segment 5 bases; nucleotides outside the gene matches: 9. The CDR3 length is 15 residues. CDR1 SGHTA and CDR2 FQGNSA come from the germline V gene. CDR3 protein: CASSALAGAWETQYF. The CDR3 DNA follows: TGTGCCAGCAGCGCACTAGCGGGTGCTTGGGAGACCCAGTACTTC.

This clonotype was observed a few times. The V and J genes are TRBV7-2 and TRBJ1-6; 7 bases map to TRBD1. The V and J ends lost 3 bases and 2 bases, in that order; junction bases with no gene match: 4. The CDR3 totals 16 residues. Per germline, CDR1 SGHTA and CDR2 FQGNSA. The CDR3 DNA reads TGTGCCAGCAGCTTCCAACAGGGGCCCTATAATTCACCCCTCCACTTT. Translation gives CASSFQQGPYNSPLHF.

The sample holds a few counts of this clonotype. The CDR3 sequence is CASGFSLKDRGNQETQYF. The DNA for the CDR3 is TGTGCTAGTGGTTTCTCGCTCAAGGACAGGGGAAACCAAGAGACCCAGTACTTC. The chain is built from TRBV12-5 and TRBJ2-5, with TRBD1 matching over 9 bases. Germline assignment: CDR1 LGHNT and CDR2 FRNRAP. The CDR3 is 18 amino acids. Trimming cost V 3 bases and J 0 bases; bases outside gene matches: 11.

The table lists this clonotype with a few counts. V gene TRBV11-2 combines with J gene TRBJ2-7; D tentatively reads TRBD1 or TRBD2 (5 bases each). The DNA end lines up better with TRBJ2-5; the J call may be wrong. The CDR3 length is 16 residues. Germline CDR1 and CDR2: SGHAT and FQNNGV. CDR3 in DNA: TGTGCCAGCAGCTTACTGGCTGGGGGTATGGAAGAGACCCAGTACTTC. Protein sequence: CASSLLAGGMEETQYF.

The rearrangement links TRBV9 to TRBJ2-1; 7 bases fit TRBD2. V gave up 1 base and J gave up 7 bases; unmatched junction bases: 8. Germline CDR1 SGDLS, CDR2 YYNGEE. The CDR3 covers 15 residues. This chain's CDR3 is CASSVSGTNSNEQFF. The CDR3 DNA sequence: TGTGCCAGCAGCGTATCCGGGACTAATTCTAATGAGCAGTTCTTC. The variable domain in full, completed from reference TRBV9 and TRBJ2-1, reads DSGVTQTPKHLITATGQRVTLRCSPRSGDLSVYWYQQSLDQGLQFLIQYYNGEERAKGNILERFSAQQFPDLHSELNLSSLELGDSALYFCASSVSGTNSNEQFFGPGTRLTVL.

The count of this clonotype is one. The chain recombines TRBV7-2 with TRBJ1-1; a weak D match, TRBD1 (5 bases). V was shortened by 5 bases and J by 8 bases, with 12 bases between the two germline ends. The CDR3 has 12 residues. Germline-derived CDR1 and CDR2 are SGHTA and FQGNSA. CDR3 in DNA: TGTGCCAGCAGCGCCGAAGGGGTCGAAGCTTTCTTT. Its translation is CASSAEGVEAFF.

The chain has TRBV20-1 and TRBJ1-5, with D perhaps matching TRBD1 (5 bases). This CDR3 has 13 residues. From germline, CDR1 is DFQATT and CDR2 SNEGSKA (reference sequence). V was pared by 6 bases and J by 2 bases, with 11 bases between. The CDR3 DNA follows: TGCAGTGCCCAGGGATCGCGCAATCAGCCCCAGCATTTT. Protein product: CSAQGSRNQPQHF.

This sequence joins TRBV12-3 or TRBV12-4 and TRBJ2-5; the D call may be TRBD1 or TRBD2 (6 bases each). This CDR3 has 15 residues. The V end was cut by 3 bases, the J end by 0 bases, with 11 bases between. The CDR3 region is CASSFTGGNQETQYF. The CDR3 DNA is TGTGCCAGCAGTTTCACCGGGGGCAACCAAGAGACCCAGTACTTC.

This clonotype was picked up many times. Mismatch with germline at one junction end may stem from a read error. This chain joins TRBV5-1 and TRBJ2-7; a possible D gene is TRBD2 (5 bases). Germline-derived CDR1 and CDR2 are SGHRS and YFSETQ. The CDR3 contains 13 residues. In DNA form, the CDR3 reads TGTGCCAGCAGCTTAGCGTACAGCTACGAGCAGTACTTC. Translated: CASSLAYSYEQYF.

As to this clonotype: Compared with germline, one end of the junction differs, possibly owing to a read error. This rearrangement joins TRBV9 to TRBJ1-3; tentatively, D is TRBD1 (6 bases). CDR1 is SGDLS and CDR2 is YYNGEE in the germline V gene. The CDR3 spans 14 residues. CDR3 sequence reads: CPSSPQGPGNTIYF. CDR3 DNA sequence: TGTCCCAGCAGCCCACAGGGTCCTGGAAACACCATATATTTT. Together with reference TRBV9 and TRBJ1-3, the CDR3 gives the full variable domain: DSGVTQTPKHLITATGQRVTLRCSPRSGDLSVYWYQQSLDQGLQFLIQYYNGEERAKGNILERFSAQQFPDLHSELNLSSLELGDSALYFCPSSPQGPGNTIYFGEGSWLTVV.

The rearrangement joins TRBV7-2 to TRBJ1-1; D remains ambiguous. Trimming cost V 5 bases and J 5 bases, with 15 bases left between them. This CDR3 is 14 amino acids long. CDR1 is SGHTA, CDR2 FQGNSA, per germline. Here the CDR3 DNA reads TGTGCCAGCAGCCCTGGGCCCAGACCGACTGAAGCTTTCTTT. This gives the protein CASSPGPRPTEAFF.

V and J are TRBV15 and TRBJ1-5; perhaps TRBD1 as D (5 bases). V lost 0 bases and J 5 bases, leaving 11 bases between the germline ends. The germline V gene has CDR1 LNHNV and CDR2 YYDKDF (reference sequence). CDR3 length equals 15 residues. The CDR3 region is CATSRDRRGDQPQHF. Here the CDR3 DNA reads TGTGCCACCAGCAGAGATAGGAGGGGTGATCAGCCCCAGCATTTT.

The chain has TRBV20-1 and TRBJ2-5; TRBD2 is a possible D gene (6 bases). The J call may be incorrect, as the DNA end agrees better with TRBJ2-7. The CDR3 consists of 15 residues. Germline CDR1 and CDR2: DFQATT and SNEGSKA (reference sequence). The CDR3 sequence is CSAPGFPRGTYEQYF. The DNA of the CDR3 is TGCAGTGCCCCAGGGTTTCCCCGGGGGACCTACGAGCAGTACTTC.

The genes are TRBV9 and TRBJ2-3; no clear D gene. V dropped 2 bases and J dropped 3 bases, with 7 bases sitting between them. The germline V gene has CDR1 SGDLS and CDR2 YYNGEE. This CDR3 comprises 13 residues. The CDR3 DNA reads TGTGCCAGCAGCGTTACACCAACAGATACGCAGTATTTT. Protein product: CASSVTPTDTQYF.

This clonotype showed up just a few times. CDR3 in amino acids: CATSRIAGANYGYTF. The CDR3 DNA is TGTGCCACCAGCAGAATAGCAGGGGCTAACTATGGCTACACCTTC. J is TRBJ1-2 and V is TRBV15; D perhaps matches TRBD1 (6 bases). Per germline, CDR1 LNHNV and CDR2 YYDKDF (reference sequence). This CDR3 has 15 residues. The V and J ends lost 2 bases and 0 bases respectively, with 10 bases between them.

V gene TRBV10-3 combines with J gene TRBJ1-2; 8 bases are shared with TRBD1. After removal of 10 bases from V and 3 bases from J, the junction contained 19 bases not matched to a gene. Per the germline V gene, CDR1 is ENHRY and CDR2 is SYGVKD. The CDR3 consists of 17 residues. For the CDR3, the DNA is TGTGCCACCCAAGTACGGGACAGGAGAATGGGGCACTATGGCTACACCTTC. Encoded protein: CATQVRDRRMGHYGYTF.

This clonotype came up once. This chain joins TRBV5-8 and TRBJ2-5; 8 bases match TRBD2. The CDR3 loop spans 15 amino acids. From germline, CDR1 is SGHTS and CDR2 YDEGEE. Losses at the gene ends were 3 bases for V and 1 base for J; bases not matched to a gene: 5. The DNA of the CDR3 is TGTGCCAGCAGCTCGGGGGGGGCCGTCCAAGAGACCCAGTACTTC. Its protein product is CASSSGGAVQETQYF.